These T cell receptor beta chains were read from a single sample in a study of blood T cells in healthy people across ages. MiXCR was run by TCRdb on the 5' RACE reads, yielding one entry per CDR3 protein. In the table there are about 780,000 distinct CDR3 sequences, more than 35% of which are singletons. Sequenced sample: blood. The receptors derive from a man older than 75 in good health. The CDR3 runs from the conserved cysteine through the conserved F or W. A D gene is named only where the DNA matches it firmly.

CDR3,V,D,J
CASSWVAGSTDTQYF,TRBV12-3/TRBV12-4,TRBD2,TRBJ2-3
CSARSDHNNEQFF,TRBV20-1,.,TRBJ2-1
CSAGRTGVAETQYF,TRBV20-1,TRBD1,TRBJ2-5
CASSYSTGEAWHF,TRBV6-6,TRBD1,TRBJ1-5
CASTPPGLETQYF,TRBV11-3,.,TRBJ2-5
CASSSQGRGANVLTF,TRBV11-1,.,TRBJ2-6
CGTHDSSGEQYF,TRBV20-1,.,TRBJ2-7
CSAPGTSGFYNEQFF,TRBV20-1,TRBD2,TRBJ2-1
CASSFSPTSGAQETQYF,TRBV5-1,TRBD2,TRBJ2-5
CASSDGTSEIYEQYF,TRBV6-2/TRBV6-3,TRBD2,.
CASSPEAGTSHEQFF,TRBV7-9,.,TRBJ2-1
CASSQGGINEQFF,TRBV4-1,.,TRBJ2-1
CASSSPGTAPFF,TRBV7-2,.,TRBJ2-1
CSARPKSTPTDTQYF,TRBV20-1,.,TRBJ2-3
CASSFGLGGEKLFF,TRBV7-2,.,TRBJ1-4
CASSPGTGGDTQYF,TRBV7-2,.,TRBJ2-3
CSATPRDRGTDTQYF,TRBV20-1,TRBD1,TRBJ2-3
CASSFHRQGAQPQHF,TRBV6-2/TRBV6-3,TRBD1,TRBJ1-5
CASSHSGKEDNEQFF,TRBV11-2,TRBD2,TRBJ2-1
CASSSTRGAGETQYF,TRBV6-2/TRBV6-3,.,TRBJ2-5
CASSQEGQRSSGNTIYF,TRBV4-2,TRBD1,TRBJ1-3
CASSLAGGGVFKVQFF,TRBV11-2,.,TRBJ2-1
CSARGRTYEQYF,TRBV20-1,.,.
CSVEEGAQGSDTQYF,TRBV29-1,TRBD1,TRBJ2-3
CASSLSVGTTSNTQYF,TRBV7-2,.,TRBJ2-3
CASSRERMYGEQYF,TRBV12-3/TRBV12-4,.,TRBJ2-7
CASSQDYRPPLHF,TRBV4-1,.,TRBJ1-6
CASSQEGAGTSPYNEQFF,TRBV4-2,TRBD2,TRBJ2-1
CASSRNLAAEQFF,TRBV12-3/TRBV12-4,.,TRBJ2-1
CASSPSGRATIPYEQYF,TRBV7-2,TRBD2,TRBJ2-7
CASSGQVNNEQYF,TRBV2,.,.
CASSLGRETSYEQYF,TRBV7-9,.,TRBJ2-7
CAISGYVEYGYTF,TRBV10-3,.,TRBJ1-2
CASSLIQGTYNEQFF,TRBV12-3/TRBV12-4,TRBD1,TRBJ2-1
CASNPLGAGYEQYF,TRBV12-3/TRBV12-4,.,.
CASSLNGDWAYEQYF,TRBV7-9,.,TRBJ2-7
CASSQDLYRGSYNEQFF,TRBV4-3,.,TRBJ2-1
CASSDRGWGTEQYF,TRBV25-1,.,TRBJ2-7
CSARVLGGLAGYNEQFF,TRBV20-1,TRBD2,TRBJ2-1
CSVEYSSNEQFF,TRBV29-1,.,TRBJ2-1
CAWMEGLSYEQYF,TRBV30,.,TRBJ2-7
CSASGGISYEQYF,TRBV20-1,TRBD2,TRBJ2-7